This T cell receptor beta chain was sequenced during a study of Ad26.COV2.S vaccination and SARS-CoV-2 variants. Study-level information: Intramuscularly, Ad26.COV2.S was given either once or twice, 56 days apart. Study-wide points: Total T cell responses, in the TCR breadth and depth analyses, may have been underestimated.

Worth noting for this clone: Its target is unknown.

Treatment of the sample: roughly 19 received Ad26.COV2.S at low or high dose, single or two shots; about five received placebo; per-sample allocation not given. The samples date from day 63 after the first vaccine or placebo injection. Whoever gave the sample was an adult aged 18-55 years in Boston. Assay: immunoSEQ multiplex PCR; the TCRdb copy retains only in-frame clones and omits some. The repertoire holds more than 400,000 clones, around 92% seen once, with less than 2% in the top ten. The TCR comes from a person between 18 and 65 years old who received the Ad26.COV2.S COVID-19 vaccine or a placebo. Sequenced material: peripheral blood, taken in a trial of Ad26.COV2.S vaccine versus placebo.

DNA for the CDR3: TGCGCCAGCAGCCTGGGACCGAGCCCTGTCCCCCTCCACTTT. Translation gives CASSLGPSPVPLHF. The chain recombines TRBV4-1 with TRBJ1-6; TRBD1 might be the D (5 bases). Trimming stripped 4 bases from V and 13 bases from J, with 17 bases between. The V gene's germline CDR1 is MGHRA and CDR2 YSYEKL. This CDR3 has 14 residues.